Shown below are 21 T cell receptor beta chains from a single sample sequenced in a study of shared clonotypes between healthy human individuals. Generated by immunoSEQ multiplex PCR, the TCRdb table keeps only in-frame clones and is missing some. The data hold 1 million to 1.2 million clones, with roughly 77% observed a single time. The sample was memory CD4+ T cells from PBMCs. Subset reported: CD45RA-negative fraction. The receptors were sampled from a young man in good health. Some clones in this sample may be carry-over from other donors' samples.

The rearrangement links TRBV28 to TRBJ2-7; 7 bases are shared with TRBD2. The CDR3 runs to 14 residues. Trimming took 6 bases from V and 3 from J; bases not matched to a gene: 8. Germline values: CDR1 MDHEN, CDR2 SYDVKM. CDR3 region: CASRGGGPVYEQYF. DNA of the CDR3: TGTGCCAGCAGGGGGGGAGGGCCAGTCTACGAGCAGTACTTC.

The chain employs TRBV7-6 and TRBJ2-3; D is possibly TRBD1 or TRBD2 (5 bases each). Trimming removed 5 bases from V and 6 bases from J, with 9 bases in between. Germline V gives CDR1 SGHVS, CDR2 FNYEAQ. The CDR3 runs to 12 residues. The CDR3 protein is CASSPGRDTQYF. DNA for the CDR3: TGTGCCAGCAGCCCGGGGCGGGATACGCAGTATTTT.

This clone was observed a handful of times. CDR3 amino acids: CASSLGPWPQHF. In DNA, the CDR3 is TGTGCCAGCAGCTTGGGCCCCTGGCCCCAGCATTTT. The genes are TRBV7-9 and TRBJ1-5; unclear D gene. Germline loops: CDR1 SEHNR, CDR2 FQNEAQ (reference sequence). V was shortened by 3 bases and J by 9 bases, with 9 bases between the two germline ends. The CDR3 extends over 12 amino acids.

A word on this clone: The same CDR3 also results from other DNA sequences found in this sample. The gene calls are TRBV18 and TRBJ2-7; D perhaps matches TRBD2 (6 bases). V was trimmed by 2 bases and J by 2 bases, leaving 13 bases between them. Germline lookup yields CDR1 KGHSH and CDR2 LQKENI. The CDR3 totals 15 residues. CDR3 region: CASSPNRDSTYEQYF. The CDR3 DNA follows: TGTGCCAGCTCACCAAATCGGGACTCCACCTACGAGCAGTACTTC.

The chain employs TRBV2 and TRBJ1-5, with no clear D. Trimming took 4 bases from V and 5 from J, leaving 15 bases between them. CDR1 is SNHLY, CDR2 FYNNEI, per germline. The CDR3 consists of 15 residues. The CDR3 coding sequence is TGTGCCAGCAGTGCTGGTACTTTTTTATATCAGCCCCAGCATTTT. Translation gives CASSAGTFLYQPQHF. Combining the CDR3 with reference TRBV2 and TRBJ1-5 gives the whole variable domain EPEVTQTPSHQVTQMGQEVILRCVPISNHLYFYWYRQILGQKVEFLVSFYNNEISEKSEIFDDQFSVERPDGSNFTLKIRSTKLEDSAMYFCASSAGTFLYQPQHFGDGTRLSIL.

The chain recombines TRBV2 with TRBJ2-5, with D tentatively TRBD1 or TRBD2 (6 bases each). V shed 7 bases and J shed 0 bases, with 15 bases lying between them. CDR3 length: 15 residues. Germline V CDR1 and CDR2: SNHLY, FYNNEI. This CDR3 is CASTQNGGYQETQYF. In DNA, the CDR3 is TGTGCCAGCACCCAGAACGGGGGCTACCAAGAGACCCAGTACTTC.

This chain uses TRBV28 with TRBJ2-5, with a weak D call TRBD1 (6 bases). This CDR3 comprises 14 residues. Germline lookup yields CDR1 MDHEN and CDR2 SYDVKM. With 7 bases removed from V and 1 base from J, the gap between germline ends came to 13 bases. CDR3 sequence reads: CASNPQGSQETQYF. The CDR3 DNA reads as TGTGCCAGCAACCCCCAGGGGTCCCAAGAGACCCAGTACTTC.

This chain connects TRBV11-2 to TRBJ2-5; D gene ambiguous. Germline-derived CDR1 and CDR2 are SGHAT and FQNNGV. The CDR3 runs 15 residues. V lost 4 bases and J lost 4, with 16 bases in between. CDR3: CASSSSWGSGETQYF. CDR3 nucleotide sequence: TGTGCCAGCAGCTCCTCGTGGGGATCGGGAGAGACCCAGTACTTC.

This clone was counted a few times. CDR3 region: CASSPQPGLAGPYEQFF. CDR3 bases: TGTGCCAGCAGTCCTCAACCGGGACTAGCGGGACCCTATGAGCAGTTCTTC. The chain links TRBV7-9 to TRBJ2-1; 13 bases agree with TRBD2. Germline V lookup: CDR1 SEHNR, CDR2 FQNEAQ (reference sequence). The CDR3 length is 17 residues. J gave up 8 bases and V 6 bases, and 13 bases lay outside the gene matches.

This clone was observed at least ten times. The chain combines TRBV7-3 with TRBJ2-2; the D gene is possibly TRBD2 (5 bases). Germline CDR1 is SGHTA and CDR2 is FQGTGA. The germline V and J ends were trimmed by 5 bases and 7 bases, with 17 bases remaining between them. The CDR3 runs 15 residues. The CDR3 nucleotides are TGTGCCAGCAGCCCCCGACCCGGAAGCGGCGGGGAGCTGTTTTTT. Amino acid sequence: CASSPRPGSGGELFF.

On this clone itself: Additional DNA sequences in this sample encode the identical CDR3. The V gene is TRBV28, the J gene TRBJ1-1, with D uncertain. Trimming cost V 6 bases and J 2 bases, with 10 bases left between them. The CDR3 has 13 amino acids. Looked up from germline, CDR1 is MDHEN and CDR2 is SYDVKM. CDR3 DNA sequence: TGTGCCAGCAGATTGGACGGAAACACTGAAGCTTTCTTT. Amino acids: CASRLDGNTEAFF. The full variable domain, in which reference TRBV28 and TRBJ1-1 provide the parts outside the CDR3, is DVKVTQSSRYLVKRTGEKVFLECVQDMDHENMFWYRQDPGLGLRLIYFSYDVKMKEKGDIPEGYSVSREKKERFSLILESASTNQTSMYLCASRLDGNTEAFFGQGTRLTVV.

This sequence joins TRBV7-2 and TRBJ2-3, with TRBD2 matching 10 bases. The ends lost 5 bases at V and 4 bases at J; junction bases unmatched: 15. Germline V gives CDR1 SGHTA, CDR2 FQGNSA. The CDR3 is made up of 18 amino acids. CDR3 sequence (DNA): TGTGCCAGCAGCCAGGCGGCCGGTCGGACTAGCGGCGCAGATACGCAGTATTTT. This codes for CASSQAAGRTSGADTQYF.

The sample holds one count of this clone. The V call is TRBV20-1, the J call TRBJ2-7; the D is unclear. V lost 6 bases and J lost 5, with 11 bases in between. The germline CDR1 and CDR2 sequences are DFQATT and SNEGSKA (reference sequence). This CDR3 is built from 11 residues. The chain's CDR3 is CSAETRDEQYF. As DNA, the CDR3 is TGCAGTGCCGAAACGAGAGACGAGCAGTACTTC.

The rearrangement joins TRBV6-6 to TRBJ2-2; 9 nucleotides match TRBD2. J was trimmed by 7 bases and V by 2 bases; bases with no gene match: 5. Germline V gene sequence: CDR1 MNHNY, CDR2 SVGAGI (reference sequence). This CDR3 region has 15 residues. The CDR3 DNA is TGTGCCAGCAGTTACCAAGCGGGGGGCGTCGGGGAGCTGTTTTTT. This gives the protein CASSYQAGGVGELFF.

As for this clone: Other DNA sequences from this sample encode an identical CDR3 as well. The chain couples TRBV19 to TRBJ2-7, with D perhaps assigned TRBD1 or TRBD2 (5 bases each). Germline CDR1 LNHDA, CDR2 SQIVND (reference sequence). V lost 6 bases and J 1 base, leaving 13 bases between the germline ends. The CDR3 length is 14 residues. CDR3 in amino acids: CASSPRGGSYEQYF. The CDR3, as DNA: TGTGCCAGTAGCCCCCGGGGCGGATCCTACGAGCAGTACTTC.

The rearrangement uses TRBV6-6 and TRBJ1-1; no reliable D call. The CDR3 runs to 12 residues. V was shortened by 10 bases and J by 5 bases, with 14 bases between the two germline ends. The germline V gene has CDR1 MNHNY and CDR2 SVGAGI (reference sequence). CDR3 DNA: TGTGCCACAAACCAGGAAACAACTGAAGCTTTCTTT. This codes for CATNQETTEAFF.

V and J are TRBV5-6 and TRBJ2-2; the match to TRBD2 covers 8 bases. The CDR3 is made up of 16 amino acids. Germline V gene data show CDR1 as SGHDT and CDR2 as YYEEEE. Trimming removed 1 base from V and 6 bases from J; junction bases left unmatched: 8. As DNA, the CDR3 is TGTGCCAGCAGCTTGATTGCCAGCGGGAGAGCCGGGGAGCTGTTTTTT. Translating it yields CASSLIASGRAGELFF.

This sequence joins TRBV7-2 and TRBJ2-5, with TRBD1 as a possible D gene (6 bases). From germline, CDR1 is SGHTA and CDR2 FQGNSA. This CDR3 region has 13 residues. V lost 4 bases, J lost 6 bases, and 12 bases lay in between. The CDR3 nucleotides read TGTGCCAGCAGCTCCGGGGACATCCAGACCCAGTACTTC. It yields the protein CASSSGDIQTQYF.

On this clone itself: A single base separates this from a much larger clone, so it may be a read error. The chain couples TRBV27 to TRBJ1-1; D ambiguous. There are 13 residues in the CDR3. Germline CDR1 MNHEY, CDR2 SMNVEV (reference sequence). Trimming shortened V by 1 base and J by 7 bases, and 10 bases separated the two germline ends. The CDR3 DNA reads as TGTGCCAGCAGTTTATGGGGATCCAGTGAAGCTTTCTTT. Its translation is CASSLWGSSEAFF.

This chain uses TRBV5-6 with TRBJ2-5; D gene ambiguous. V lost 4 bases, J lost 3 bases, and 19 bases lay in between. Germline CDR1 SGHDT, CDR2 YYEEEE. CDR3 length: 16 amino acids. The CDR3 DNA is TGTGCCAGCAGCGCCTATTGGGAACATTTCAAAGAGACCCAGTACTTC. Amino acids: CASSAYWEHFKETQYF.

The chain has TRBV6-1 and TRBJ1-2; no firm D call. In germline, CDR1 is MNHNS, CDR2 SASEGT. Deletions cut 4 bases from V and 1 base from J, with 7 bases between. CDR3 size: 13 residues. The CDR3 here is CASSAAVNYGYTF. CDR3 DNA: TGTGCCAGCAGTGCGGCGGTTAACTATGGCTACACCTTC.